The next 30 T cell receptor beta chains were all read from a single sample in a study of blood T cell repertoires in COVID-19. Repertoires were generated with immunoSEQ multiplex PCR, while TCRdb's copy carries only in-frame clones and drops some. The table has 120,000 to 150,000 clones, 80% to 85% seen once; the top ten hold over 7%. Sequences were obtained from peripheral blood. The receptors stem from a human donor in a cohort sampled during active COVID-19.

The rearrangement links TRBV5-1 to TRBJ2-5; 11 bases match TRBD2. Germline V CDR1 and CDR2: SGHRS, YFSETQ. V dropped 4 bases and J dropped 5; count of bases not matched to a gene: 7. CDR3 length: 15 residues. CDR3 coding DNA: TGCGCCAGCAGCCAGGCTAGCGGGGGGCGGGAGACCCAGTACTTC. This gives the protein CASSQASGGRETQYF.

This rearrangement joins TRBV24-1 to TRBJ1-1, with 8 bases lining up with TRBD1. The CDR3 runs to 14 residues. CDR1 and CDR2 from the germline V gene are KGHDR and SFDVKD. With 3 bases clipped from V and 1 base from J, the junction kept 0 bases outside the gene matches. The CDR3 region has the DNA TGTGCCACCAGTGATGGGACAGGGAACACTGAAGCTTTCTTT. This translates into CATSDGTGNTEAFF.

This clone was detected once. The gene calls are TRBV5-4 and TRBJ2-1; D may be TRBD1 (6 bases). CDR1 is SGHNT, CDR2 YYREEE, per germline (reference sequence). The CDR3 is 15 amino acids. The V end lost 4 bases, the J end lost 0 bases, and 11 bases lay between the germline ends. The CDR3, as DNA: TGTGCCAGCAGCAAGGACAGCCTCTCCTACAATGAGCAGTTCTTC. Residues: CASSKDSLSYNEQFF.

V usage is TRBV6-5 and J usage is TRBJ1-2; 10 nucleotides agree with TRBD1. Germline loops: CDR1 MNHEY, CDR2 SVGAGI. V was pared by 0 bases and J by 6 bases, with 7 bases of the junction left unmatched. The CDR3 extends over 16 amino acids. This CDR3 is CASSYSTGQGTDGYTF. CDR3 sequence (DNA): TGTGCCAGCAGTTACTCGACGGGACAGGGGACGGATGGCTACACCTTC.

This sequence joins TRBV9 and TRBJ1-3; D perhaps matches TRBD1 (5 bases). V was pared by 2 bases and J by 0 bases, with 6 bases between. CDR1 is SGDLS and CDR2 is YYNGEE in the germline V gene. CDR3 length: 14 residues. The CDR3 region is CASSVDSSGNTIYF. DNA of the CDR3: TGTGCCAGCAGCGTCGACAGCTCTGGAAACACCATATATTTT.

This clone was recorded once. This chain uses TRBV11-2 with TRBJ2-3; D may be TRBD1 (6 bases). Trimming removed 4 bases from V and 6 bases from J, with 17 bases in between. This CDR3 contains 15 residues. Germline CDR1 reads SGHAT; CDR2 reads FQNNGV. The DNA for the CDR3 is TGTGCCAGCAGCTCCACCCTCCTCAGGGGTGATACGCAGTATTTT. Its protein product is CASSSTLLRGDTQYF.

The chain is built from TRBV5-1 and TRBJ2-7; TRBD2 might be the D (5 bases). Germline V gene data show CDR1 as SGHRS and CDR2 as YFSETQ. Trimming left V 5 bases short and J 3 bases short, with 12 bases between. The CDR3 runs 13 residues. DNA for the CDR3: TGCGCCAGCAGGGAGGCAGGAAGCTACGAGCAGTACTTC. This codes for CASREAGSYEQYF.

This sequence joins TRBV12-5 and TRBJ2-5; D is possibly TRBD1 (5 bases). The CDR3 has 15 amino acids. V was trimmed by 1 base and J by 3 bases, leaving 12 bases between them. Looked up from germline, CDR1 is LGHNT and CDR2 is FRNRAP. The CDR3 DNA sequence: TGTGCTAGTGGTTTGGGGGTGACAGATGAAGAGACCCAGTACTTC. This gives the protein CASGLGVTDEETQYF.

The chain combines TRBV2 with TRBJ2-5, with D possibly matching TRBD1 (5 bases). The CDR3 has 15 amino acids. V shed 8 bases and J shed 5 bases, with 21 bases lying between them. The germline gives CDR1 SNHLY, CDR2 FYNNEI. The CDR3 spells CASGGRGQRVETQYF. The CDR3 bases are TGTGCCAGCGGTGGTAGGGGCCAGCGAGTGGAGACCCAGTACTTC.

The chain has TRBV20-1 and TRBJ1-1; D uncertain. The CDR3 length is 11 residues. V lost 6 bases, J lost 5 bases, and 10 bases lay in between. Germline CDR1 reads DFQATT; CDR2 reads SNEGSKA (reference sequence). The CDR3 bases are TGCAGTGCCAACGAGGGAACTGAAGCTTTCTTT. Its protein product is CSANEGTEAFF.

The V call is TRBV5-6, the J call TRBJ1-1; 9 positions match TRBD1. The CDR3 loop spans 16 amino acids. The trim removed 4 bases at V and 1 base at J, leaving 8 bases unmatched. CDR1 SGHDT and CDR2 YYEEEE come from the germline V gene. The CDR3 loop reads CASSNPDRGWNTEAFF. The CDR3 region has the DNA TGTGCCAGCAGCAACCCGGACAGGGGATGGAACACTGAAGCTTTCTTT.

The gene calls are TRBV6-5 and TRBJ1-3, with D unresolved. V was shortened by 2 bases and J by 2 bases, with 7 bases between the two germline ends. The CDR3 runs 14 residues. Germline V gene data show CDR1 as MNHEY and CDR2 as SVGAGI. CDR3 sequence (DNA): TGTGCCAGCAGTTACGGAGGGACTGGAAACACCATATATTTT. Its translation is CASSYGGTGNTIYF.

This sequence joins TRBV6-2 or TRBV6-3 and TRBJ2-2; 15 nucleotides align to TRBD2. There are 17 residues in the CDR3. J was trimmed by 1 base and V by 4 bases; bases with no gene match: 1. Per the germline V gene, CDR1 is MNHEY and CDR2 is SVGEGT. The CDR3 DNA follows: TGTGCCAGCAGTTGGGGACTAGCGGGGGGGAACACCGGGGAGCTGTTTTTT. This sequence encodes CASSWGLAGGNTGELFF.

CDR3 DNA sequence: TGTGCCAGCTCAGAAATGACAGGAAGCGTCTATGGCTACACCTTC. This encodes CASSEMTGSVYGYTF. The rearrangement joins TRBV18 to TRBJ1-2; possibly TRBD1 for D (6 bases). The V end was cut by 5 bases, the J end by 4 bases, with 17 bases between. Looked up from germline, CDR1 is KGHSH and CDR2 is LQKENI. The CDR3 is made up of 15 amino acids.

The CDR3 spells CASRPGSSSYNEQFF. CDR3 nucleotide sequence: TGTGCCAGCCGCCCGGGGTCGAGCTCCTACAATGAGCAGTTCTTC. This chain joins TRBV27 and TRBJ2-1; tentatively, D is TRBD2 (5 bases). V was cut by 8 bases and J by 0 bases, with 14 bases left in between. The CDR3 consists of 15 residues. The germline V gene encodes CDR1 MNHEY and CDR2 SMNVEV (reference sequence).

In the case of this clone: Sequence at one end of the junction differs from germline and may be a read error. The chain links TRBV7-7 to TRBJ2-3, with D unclear. CDR1 and CDR2 (germline): SSHAT, FNYEAQ (reference sequence). CDR3 length equals 13 residues. The CDR3 reads CASSLNPQYTQYF. CDR3 nucleotide sequence: TGTGCTAGCAGCTTAAATCCCCAATATACGCAGTATTTT.

V gene TRBV2 combines with J gene TRBJ2-3; 7 bases match TRBD2. The CDR3 length is 12 residues. V was pared by 7 bases and J by 6 bases, with 4 bases of the junction left unmatched. Germline values: CDR1 SNHLY, CDR2 FYNNEI. CDR3 nucleotides: TGTGCCAGCATCCTGGGGGGGGATACGCAGTATTTT. This gives the protein CASILGGDTQYF.

The rearrangement uses TRBV11-3 and TRBJ2-1; TRBD2 aligns across 9 bases. The V segment lost 5 bases and the J segment 2 bases; nucleotides outside the gene matches: 4. CDR1 is SGHNT, CDR2 YENEEA, per germline. This CDR3 region has 15 residues. In nucleotides, the CDR3 is TGTGCCAGCAGCCCTAGCGGGGAAACCTACAATGAGCAGTTCTTC. Protein sequence: CASSPSGETYNEQFF.

This clone was seen a single time. V gene TRBV10-3 combines with J gene TRBJ2-6; tentative D call: TRBD2 (7 bases). Germline V gene lookup returns CDR1 ENHRY and CDR2 SYGVKD. V was pared by 8 bases and J by 0 bases, with 17 bases between. CDR3 length: 17 amino acids. CDR3 nucleotides: TGTGCCATCGGGGGGCAGGGGACTAACTCTGGGGCCAACGTCCTGACTTTC. Residues: CAIGGQGTNSGANVLTF.

V gene TRBV5-4 combines with J gene TRBJ1-2, with D unclear. The CDR3 extends over 11 amino acids. Germline CDR1 reads SGHNT; CDR2 reads YYREEE (reference sequence). Between the trimmed V and J ends, which lost 2 bases and 3 bases, there was a span of 2 bases. The CDR3 reads CASSFYYGYTF. CDR3 bases: TGTGCCAGCAGCTTCTACTATGGCTACACCTTC.

In this sample, this clone turned up once. V gene TRBV7-2 combines with J gene TRBJ2-3, with 10 bases lining up with TRBD1. The CDR3 is 14 amino acids. Germline CDR1 SGHTA, CDR2 FQGNSA. Germline trimming cut 6 bases from V and 4 bases from J; bases unmatched to any gene: 4. Here the CDR3 DNA reads TGTGCCAGCAGGCTGACAGGGGGCTCAGATACGCAGTATTTT. Protein: CASRLTGGSDTQYF.

This chain uses TRBV7-9 with TRBJ2-7; no clear D gene. Germline V gives CDR1 SEHNR, CDR2 FQNEAQ (reference sequence). The length of the CDR3 is 17 residues. V was cut by 3 bases and J by 0 bases, with 18 bases left in between. The CDR3 coding sequence is TGTGCCAGCAGCTTTTATTCCACAGCCAAGAGCTCCTACGAGCAGTACTTC. It codes for CASSFYSTAKSSYEQYF.

The rearrangement uses TRBV10-3 and TRBJ1-2; 8 bases match TRBD1. V lost 8 bases to trimming and J lost 0 bases; unmatched junction nucleotides: 2. Germline V gene lookup returns CDR1 ENHRY and CDR2 SYGVKD. This CDR3 has 13 residues. CDR3: CAIGQGANYGYTF. The CDR3 coding sequence is TGTGCCATCGGACAGGGAGCTAACTATGGCTACACCTTC.

In this sample, this clone turned up many times. The V and J genes are TRBV10-3 and TRBJ1-6; 8 positions match TRBD1. This CDR3 comprises 14 residues. Trimming cost V 6 bases and J 9 bases; bases outside gene matches: 7. Germline V gene sequence: CDR1 ENHRY, CDR2 SYGVKD. CDR3 in DNA: TGTGCCATCAGGACAGGGGCCCAGGGTTCACCCCTCCACTTT. It yields the protein CAIRTGAQGSPLHF.

The DNA of the CDR3 is TGCGCCAGCAGTGGCCCTAGCGGGGGGAATTACAATGAGCAGTTCTTC. This codes for CASSGPSGGNYNEQFF. The V and J genes are TRBV10-1 and TRBJ2-1; 11 bases line up with TRBD2. This CDR3 contains 16 residues. CDR1 is WNHNN and CDR2 is SYGVQD in the germline V gene (reference sequence). V dropped 4 bases and J dropped 4; count of bases not matched to a gene: 6.

This clone was counted between two and nine times. This chain links TRBV10-3 with TRBJ1-2; TRBD1 agrees at 8 bases. The germline CDR1 and CDR2 sequences are ENHRY and SYGVKD. V was pared by 6 bases and J by 4 bases, with 4 bases of the junction left unmatched. CDR3 length: 13 residues. CDR3 DNA: TGTGCCATCAGAACGGGACAGGTCTATGGCTACACCTTC. It codes for CAIRTGQVYGYTF.

This rearrangement joins TRBV20-1 to TRBJ2-5; TRBD1 agrees at 8 bases. The CDR3 consists of 14 residues. V lost 3 bases to trimming and J lost 2 bases; unmatched junction nucleotides: 5. Germline loops: CDR1 DFQATT, CDR2 SNEGSKA (reference sequence). In DNA form, the CDR3 reads TGCAGTGCTAGTCCCGGACAGGGACAAGAGACCCAGTACTTC. Encoded protein: CSASPGQGQETQYF.

Here the CDR3 DNA reads TGTGCCACCAGCAGAGAGGGACTAGCGGGGTCACAGTACTTC. Amino acid sequence: CATSREGLAGSQYF. The gene calls are TRBV15 and TRBJ2-7; 13 bases match TRBD2. The CDR3 has 14 residues. CDR1 and CDR2 from the germline V gene are LNHNV and YYDKDF (reference sequence). Trimming removed 0 bases from V and 10 bases from J; junction bases left unmatched: 3. Supplemented by reference TRBV15 and TRBJ2-7, the full variable domain reads DAMVIQNPRYQVTQFGKPVTLSCSQTLNHNVMYWYQQKSSQAPKLLFHYYDKDFNNEADTPDNFQSRRPNTSFCFLDIRSPGLGDTAMYLCATSREGLAGSQYFGPGTRLTVT.

The V gene is TRBV10-3, the J gene TRBJ2-5; TRBD2 matches 13 bases. V gave up 10 bases and J gave up 5 bases; unmatched junction bases: 7. This CDR3 is built from 14 residues. Germline-derived CDR1 and CDR2 are ENHRY and SYGVKD. The CDR3 spells CATRTSGGSETQYF. In DNA form, the CDR3 reads TGTGCCACCCGGACTAGCGGGGGTTCGGAGACCCAGTACTTC.

The CDR3 spells CASSLEGTFTDTQYF. The DNA for the CDR3 is TGCGCCAGCAGCTTGGAGGGGACTTTTACAGATACGCAGTATTTT. V and J are TRBV5-1 and TRBJ2-3; D perhaps matches TRBD2 (6 bases). This CDR3 has 15 amino acids. Trimming pared 0 bases from V and 3 bases from J, leaving 11 bases between. Germline-derived CDR1 and CDR2 are SGHRS and YFSETQ.